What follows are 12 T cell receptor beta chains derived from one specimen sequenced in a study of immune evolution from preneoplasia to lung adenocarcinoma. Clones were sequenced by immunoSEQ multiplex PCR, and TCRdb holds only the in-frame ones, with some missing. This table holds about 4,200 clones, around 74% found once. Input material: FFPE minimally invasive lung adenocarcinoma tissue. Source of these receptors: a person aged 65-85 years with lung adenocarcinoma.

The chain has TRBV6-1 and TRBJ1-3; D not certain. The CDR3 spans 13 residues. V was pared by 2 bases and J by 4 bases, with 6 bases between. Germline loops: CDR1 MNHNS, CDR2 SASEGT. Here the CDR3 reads CASSEIAGNTIYF. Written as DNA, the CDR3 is TGTGCCAGCAGTGAAATCGCCGGAAACACCATATATTTT.

CDR3 amino acids: CASSSGSSGEQYF. Written as DNA, the CDR3 is TGTGCCAGCAGCTCGGGAAGCTCGGGGGAGCAGTACTTC. This chain connects TRBV6-5 to TRBJ2-5; tentatively, D is TRBD2 (6 bases). The CDR3 covers 13 residues. V shed 6 bases and J shed 11 bases, with 19 bases lying between them. From germline, CDR1 is MNHEY and CDR2 SVGAGI.

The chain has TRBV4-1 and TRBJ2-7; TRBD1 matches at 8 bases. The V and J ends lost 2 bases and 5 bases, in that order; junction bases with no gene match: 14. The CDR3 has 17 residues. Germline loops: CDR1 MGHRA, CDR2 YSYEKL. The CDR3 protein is CASSQRGGQGIFHEQYF. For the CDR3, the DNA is TGCGCCAGCAGCCAAAGAGGTGGACAGGGTATTTTCCACGAGCAGTACTTC.

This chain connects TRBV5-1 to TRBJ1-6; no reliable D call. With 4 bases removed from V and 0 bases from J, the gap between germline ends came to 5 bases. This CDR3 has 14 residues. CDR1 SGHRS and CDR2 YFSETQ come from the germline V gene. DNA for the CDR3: TGCGCCAGCAGCGTGGACTCCTATAATTCACCCCTCCACTTT. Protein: CASSVDSYNSPLHF.

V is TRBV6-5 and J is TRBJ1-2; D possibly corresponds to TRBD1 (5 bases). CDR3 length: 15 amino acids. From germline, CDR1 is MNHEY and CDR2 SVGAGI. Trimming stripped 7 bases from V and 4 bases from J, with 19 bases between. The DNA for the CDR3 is TGTGCCAGCACCCGCGAGGCTCGAGGGGCCTATGGCTACACCTTC. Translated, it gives CASTREARGAYGYTF.

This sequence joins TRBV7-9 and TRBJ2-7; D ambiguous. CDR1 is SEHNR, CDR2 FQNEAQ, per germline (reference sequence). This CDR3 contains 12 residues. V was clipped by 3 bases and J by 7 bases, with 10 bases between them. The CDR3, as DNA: TGTGCCAGCAGCTTGGGCGCAGCGGAGCAGTACTTC. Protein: CASSLGAAEQYF.

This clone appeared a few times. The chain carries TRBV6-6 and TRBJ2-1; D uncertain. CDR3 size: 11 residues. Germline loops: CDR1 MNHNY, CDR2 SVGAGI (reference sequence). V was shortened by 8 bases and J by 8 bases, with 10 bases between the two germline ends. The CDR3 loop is CASEAVHEQFF. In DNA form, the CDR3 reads TGTGCCAGCGAGGCGGTCCATGAGCAGTTCTTC.

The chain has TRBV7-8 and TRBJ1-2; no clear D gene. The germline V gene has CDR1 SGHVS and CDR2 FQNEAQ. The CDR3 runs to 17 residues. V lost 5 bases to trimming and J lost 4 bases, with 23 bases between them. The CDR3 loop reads CASSANTGPPLFYGYTF. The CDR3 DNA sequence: TGTGCCAGCAGCGCGAACACGGGTCCCCCTTTATTCTATGGCTACACCTTC.

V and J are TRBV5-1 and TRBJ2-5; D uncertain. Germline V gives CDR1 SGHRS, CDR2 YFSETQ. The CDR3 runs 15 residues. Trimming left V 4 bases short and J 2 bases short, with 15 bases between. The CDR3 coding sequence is TGCGCCAGCAGCCGCAGACTTGAAGGTCAAGAGACCCAGTACTTC. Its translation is CASSRRLEGQETQYF.

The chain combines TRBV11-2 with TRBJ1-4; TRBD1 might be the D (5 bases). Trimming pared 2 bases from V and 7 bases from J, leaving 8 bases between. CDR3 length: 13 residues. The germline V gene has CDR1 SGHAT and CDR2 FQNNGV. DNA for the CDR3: TGTGCCAGCAGCTTAAGTAGGGGTGAAAAACTGTTTTTT. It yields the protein CASSLSRGEKLFF.

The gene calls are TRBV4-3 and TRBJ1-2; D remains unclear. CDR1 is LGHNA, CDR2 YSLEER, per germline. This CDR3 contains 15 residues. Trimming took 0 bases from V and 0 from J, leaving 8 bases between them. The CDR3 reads CASSQEASANYGYTF. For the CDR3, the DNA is TGCGCCAGCAGCCAAGAAGCATCGGCTAACTATGGCTACACCTTC.

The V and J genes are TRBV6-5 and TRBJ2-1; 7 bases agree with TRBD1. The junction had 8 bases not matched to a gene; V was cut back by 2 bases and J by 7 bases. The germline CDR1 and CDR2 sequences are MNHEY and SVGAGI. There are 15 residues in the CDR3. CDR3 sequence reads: CASSYGQGEGNEQFF. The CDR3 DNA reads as TGTGCCAGCAGTTACGGTCAGGGGGAAGGAAATGAGCAGTTCTTC.